These 18 T cell receptor beta chains were sequenced from one sample in a study of blood T cell repertoires in COVID-19 (dated by TCRdb to the early 2020s). Library generation was performed with the immunoSEQ multiplex PCR assay. The clones in this table, taken by TCRdb from immuneACCESS, are in-frame only. Not every clone is retained; where verified, under half of the shortfall comes from an unresolved V gene, and the cause of the rest is unknown. Present in this sample are about 340,000 clones, more than 85% of which were seen just once. The ten biggest clones cover 18% of the sample. The sequencing sample was made of PBMCs or T cells enriched from blood (not recorded which). The receptors stem from a woman aged 25 to 45 who had recovered from COVID-19.

This chain connects TRBV5-5 to TRBJ2-1, with D tentatively TRBD1 (5 bases). V lost 3 bases, J lost 6 bases, and 19 bases lay in between. The CDR3 extends over 16 amino acids. The germline V gene encodes CDR1 SGHKS and CDR2 YYEKEE (reference sequence). The CDR3 spells CASSSHRTINVNEQFF. In nucleotides, the CDR3 is TGTGCCAGCAGCTCCCACAGGACGATTAATGTCAATGAGCAGTTCTTC.

The gene calls are TRBV6-5 and TRBJ1-1, with D tentatively TRBD1 (6 bases). The CDR3 loop spans 13 amino acids. The V end lost 5 bases, the J end lost 4 bases, and 11 bases lay between the germline ends. The V gene's germline CDR1 is MNHEY and CDR2 SVGAGI. This chain's CDR3 is CASSPGVLTEAFF. As DNA, the CDR3 is TGTGCCAGCAGTCCAGGGGTTCTCACTGAAGCTTTCTTT.

This chain connects TRBV5-1 to TRBJ2-2; D is unclear. The CDR3 totals 15 residues. Germline CDR1 reads SGHRS; CDR2 reads YFSETQ. The V end lost 0 bases, the J end lost 2 bases, and 8 bases lay between the germline ends. This CDR3 reads CASSLAQANTGELFF. Written as DNA, the CDR3 is TGCGCCAGCAGCTTGGCCCAGGCAAACACCGGGGAGCTGTTTTTT.

This clone was counted between two and nine times. The chain employs TRBV28 and TRBJ1-2; 7 bases agree with TRBD1. CDR1 is MDHEN and CDR2 is SYDVKM in the germline V gene. CDR3 length: 13 residues. J was trimmed by 8 bases and V by 1 base; bases with no gene match: 4. The CDR3 loop is CASSLSTGRGYTF. The CDR3, as DNA: TGTGCCAGCAGTTTATCGACAGGGCGAGGCTACACCTTC.

The chain has TRBV4-2 and TRBJ2-5; 9 bases line up with TRBD1. Germline CDR1 LGHNA, CDR2 YNFKEQ. This CDR3 is 19 amino acids long. The J segment lost 2 bases and the V segment lost 1 base, leaving 14 bases of the junction unmatched. The CDR3 sequence is CASSQVAVGQGRRQETQYF. In nucleotides, the CDR3 is TGTGCCAGCAGCCAAGTGGCGGTCGGACAGGGGCGCCGGCAAGAGACCCAGTACTTC.

This clone was counted once. The rearrangement joins TRBV12-3 or TRBV12-4 to TRBJ2-2, with TRBD1 identical over 9 bases. Losses at the gene ends were 8 bases for V and 7 bases for J; bases not matched to a gene: 5. The CDR3 length is 13 residues. CDR3 DNA: TGTGCCAGCCGGACAGGGGCTAGCGGGGAGCTGTTTTTT. Its protein product is CASRTGASGELFF.

This clone was observed once. The gene calls are TRBV28 and TRBJ2-7; possible D gene TRBD1, 5 bases. CDR1 MDHEN and CDR2 SYDVKM come from the germline V gene. The CDR3 runs 15 residues. Trimming removed 4 bases from V and 2 bases from J, with 15 bases in between. CDR3 in DNA: TGTGCCAGCAGTTCAGGGCTTCCGGGCACCTACGAGCAGTACTTC. Amino acid sequence: CASSSGLPGTYEQYF. The full variable domain, in which reference TRBV28 and TRBJ2-7 provide the parts outside the CDR3, is DVKVTQSSRYLVKRTGEKVFLECVQDMDHENMFWYRQDPGLGLRLIYFSYDVKMKEKGDIPEGYSVSREKKERFSLILESASTNQTSMYLCASSSGLPGTYEQYFGPGTRLTVT.

This clone showed up just a few times. The rearrangement joins TRBV7-9 to TRBJ1-4; the D is unclear. The CDR3 runs 14 residues. The germline V gene encodes CDR1 SEHNR and CDR2 FQNEAQ (reference sequence). V was trimmed by 5 bases and J by 4 bases, leaving 11 bases between them. For the CDR3, the DNA is TGTGCCAGCAGCCTGGCAGGACTTAATGAAAAACTGTTTTTT. It yields the protein CASSLAGLNEKLFF.

There are a few counts of this clone. The chain combines TRBV14 with TRBJ1-2; 7 nucleotides agree with TRBD1. Germline trimming cut 4 bases from V and 4 bases from J; bases unmatched to any gene: 6. Germline CDR1 is SGHDN and CDR2 is FVKESK. There are 14 residues in the CDR3. DNA of the CDR3: TGTGCCAGCAGCCGCCTACAGGGGTTCTATGGCTACACCTTC. Translating it yields CASSRLQGFYGYTF. The full variable domain, in which reference TRBV14 and TRBJ1-2 provide the parts outside the CDR3, is EAGVTQFPSHSVIEKGQTVTLRCDPISGHDNLYWYRRVMGKEIKFLLHFVKESKQDESGMPNNRFLAERTGGTYSTLKVQPAELEDSGVYFCASSRLQGFYGYTFGSGTRLTVV.

This sequence joins TRBV5-5 and TRBJ2-3, with D unclear. The germline V and J ends were trimmed by 3 bases and 0 bases, with 11 bases remaining between them. The CDR3 sequence is 15 residues long. Germline-derived CDR1 and CDR2 are SGHKS and YYEKEE (reference sequence). CDR3 DNA sequence: TGTGCCAGCAGCTCCCGCGGATTTAGCACAGATACGCAGTATTTT. Its translation is CASSSRGFSTDTQYF.

The J gene is TRBJ2-1, the V gene TRBV10-3; 9 nucleotides line up with TRBD2. The trim removed 3 bases at V and 5 bases at J, leaving 11 bases unmatched. This CDR3 is built from 17 residues. CDR1 and CDR2 (germline): ENHRY, SYGVKD. Here the CDR3 DNA reads TGTGCCATCAGTGACGCGGGGGGAGTAGCGGGGGACAATGAGCAGTTCTTC. This encodes CAISDAGGVAGDNEQFF.

The chain carries TRBV18 and TRBJ2-1, with 8 bases lining up with TRBD2. V dropped 3 bases and J dropped 8; count of bases not matched to a gene: 3. CDR3 length equals 13 residues. The germline gives CDR1 KGHSH, CDR2 LQKENI. The chain's CDR3 is CASSPGTSYEQFF. The CDR3 coding sequence is TGTGCCAGCTCACCCGGGACTAGTTATGAGCAGTTCTTC.

The rearrangement joins TRBV14 to TRBJ2-1; 11 nucleotides agree with TRBD1. J gave up 6 bases and V 3 bases, and 10 bases lay outside the gene matches. This CDR3 contains 17 residues. Germline V gene data show CDR1 as SGHDN and CDR2 as FVKESK. CDR3 nucleotides: TGTGCCAGCAGCCATGGACTCCGGGACAGGGGGACCAATGAGCAGTTCTTC. Translating it yields CASSHGLRDRGTNEQFF.

This clone appeared once. The chain has TRBV19 and TRBJ2-3, with 8 nucleotides matching TRBD2. V shed 6 bases and J 4 bases; nucleotides not matched to a gene: 6. The CDR3 is 14 amino acids. Germline V gives CDR1 LNHDA, CDR2 SQIVND (reference sequence). This CDR3 reads CASRSGRAPDTQYF. The DNA for the CDR3 is TGTGCCAGTAGATCCGGGAGGGCCCCAGATACGCAGTATTTT.

The rearrangement joins TRBV16 to TRBJ1-1, with TRBD1 as a possible D gene (5 bases). CDR1 and CDR2 (germline): KGHSY, FQNENV. The V end lost 3 bases, the J end lost 0 bases, and 8 bases lay between the germline ends. CDR3 length: 14 residues. The CDR3 region is CASSQRQMNTEAFF. Written as DNA, the CDR3 is TGTGCCAGCAGCCAGCGACAGATGAACACTGAAGCTTTCTTT. The full variable domain, completed using reference TRBV16 and TRBJ1-1, is GEEVAQTPKHLVRGEGQKAKLYCAPIKGHSYVFWYQQVLKNEFKFLISFQNENVFDETGMPKERFSAKCLPNSPCSLEIQATKLEDSAVYFCASSQRQMNTEAFFGQGTRLTVV.

The chain combines TRBV7-9 with TRBJ2-5; D uncertain. The CDR3 contains 13 residues. V lost 2 bases and J lost 2, with 6 bases in between. From germline, CDR1 is SEHNR and CDR2 FQNEAQ (reference sequence). CDR3 in amino acids: CASSLNSQETQYF. CDR3 in DNA: TGTGCCAGCAGCTTAAATTCTCAAGAGACCCAGTACTTC. The complete variable domain, with remaining parts taken from reference TRBV7-9 and TRBJ2-5, reads DTGVSQNPRHKITKRGQNVTFRCDPISEHNRLYWYRQTLGQGPEFLTYFQNEAQLEKSRLLSDRFSAERPKGSFSTLEIQRTEQGDSAMYLCASSLNSQETQYFGPGTRLLVL.

The chain joins TRBV11-3 to TRBJ2-1; D possibly corresponds to TRBD2 (6 bases). The CDR3 sequence is 16 residues long. Trimming removed 0 bases at V and 1 base at J, with 10 bases between. Germline-derived CDR1 and CDR2 are SGHNT and YENEEA. The CDR3 is CASSLDLAGSYNEQFF. The CDR3 nucleotides are TGTGCCAGCAGCTTAGATCTCGCGGGATCCTACAATGAGCAGTTCTTC. Drawing the rest from reference TRBV11-3 and TRBJ2-1, the complete variable domain is EAGVVQSPRYKIIEKKQPVAFWCNPISGHNTLYWYLQNLGQGPELLIRYENEEAVDDSQLPKDRFSAERLKGVDSTLKIQPAELGDSAVYLCASSLDLAGSYNEQFFGPGTRLTVL.

The J gene is TRBJ2-7, the V gene TRBV19; weak D call: TRBD2 (6 bases). The CDR3 sequence is 14 residues long. Between the trimmed V and J ends, which lost 3 bases and 0 bases, there was a span of 9 bases. From germline, CDR1 is LNHDA and CDR2 SQIVND (reference sequence). The CDR3 loop is CASSIRTISYEQYF. DNA for the CDR3: TGTGCCAGTAGTATTAGGACTATCTCCTACGAGCAGTACTTC.